This T cell receptor (beta chain) was observed in a study of T cell repertoires in ileal Crohn's disease. Across the whole study: About half of patients got postoperative therapy: 11 thiopurines, fewer than 20 anti-TNF. Study-level results: Compared with CD4 T cells, sorted CD8 cells carried more expanded clones.

To note about this clone: Antigen unknown.

The table came from immunoSEQ multiplex PCR; TCRdb's copy has only in-frame clones and leaves some out. Seen here are around 17,000 clones, about 86% observed once, and the top ten hold 4.5% to 6%. Trimming shortened V by 1 base and J by 8 bases, and 14 bases separated the two germline ends. Germline V gene sequence: CDR1 LNHNV, CDR2 YYDKDF (reference sequence). CDR3 length equals 14 residues. This receptor was obtained from an adult with Crohn's disease. This chain uses TRBV15 with TRBJ1-2; possible D gene TRBD1, 6 bases. Material for sequencing was ileal tissue. The CDR3 here is CATSRVRGAEGYTF. DNA for the CDR3: TGTGCCACCAGCAGAGTCCGGGGGGCAGAGGGCTACACCTTC.